What follows is one TCR beta chain and its context. Its antigen is as yet unknown. The J segment lost 5 bases and the V segment lost 1 base, leaving 4 bases of the junction unmatched. The V gene's germline CDR1 is KGHSH and CDR2 LQKENI. The CDR3 runs 14 residues. Reverse transcription of roughly 0.5 to 1 ug RNA was carried out with random hexamers. The CDR3 of TCR beta was amplified by immunoSEQ multiplex PCR across 54 Vbeta and 13 Jbeta. Each CDR3 protein is one row after TCRdb ran MiXCR on the immunoSEQ multiplex PCR reads. This sample has around 150,000 distinct CDR3 sequences, with 90% to 95% found just once. The sample comes from a study of CD8 T cells in Susac syndrome. The authors carried out high-throughput sequencing of TCR beta. They applied it to CD8+ and CD4+ T cells obtained from blood. Healthy donors constituted the controls, which were matched for age and sex. General study results and limits: The authors acknowledged that the study's TCR sequencing and HLA analysis involved relatively few individuals.

Source material: CD4+ T cells from PBMCs. The source is a human donor in good health. V and J are TRBV18 and TRBJ1-2, with TRBD1 identical over 7 bases. CDR3 nucleotides: TGTGCCAGCTCACCACAGGGACAGTCATATGGCTACACCTTC. This sequence encodes CASSPQGQSYGYTF.